This T cell receptor beta chain was sequenced in a study of T cell clones after liver transplantation. Study-wide background: Three of eight recipients were HCV-positive; others had non-autoimmune, non-viral indications. Until 12-24 months post-transplant, subjects got standard immunosuppression and no induction.

Study-wide results and caveats: Graft donor-reactive T cells possibly entered the graft instead of undergoing deletion. Compared with third party-reactive sequences, donor-reactive ones declined more, independent of withdrawal success.

Clones were read by immunoSEQ multiplex PCR, and TCRdb kept only the in-frame ones, dropping some. The sample lists 40,000 to 65,000 clones, around 85% occurring once. Germline lookup yields CDR1 SGHTA and CDR2 FQGTGA. With 5 bases removed from V and 5 bases from J, the gap between germline ends came to 14 bases. The CDR3 runs 14 residues. Regarding this clone: Its specificity is not known.

The source material was CD4+ T cells from blood, sampled before liver transplant. The genes are TRBV7-3 and TRBJ2-3; D possibly corresponds to TRBD2 (6 bases). The receptor's source is a human donor who received a liver transplant. CDR3 amino acids: CASSLMGGGDTQYF. The DNA for the CDR3 is TGTGCCAGCAGCCTGATGGGGGGTGGAGATACGCAGTATTTT.